The rows below give T cell receptor beta chains drawn from one sample of a study of cytotoxic CD8 clonotypes in ibrutinib-treated CLL. Using immunoSEQ multiplex PCR, the repertoire was profiled, and TCRdb retains in-frame clones only, with some absent. Among tens of thousands of clones, 70% to 80% were seen once, and the ten largest hold roughly 4.8%. Material: PBMCs, obtained after 12 months of ibrutinib treatment. Source of these receptors: a human donor with chronic lymphocytic leukemia. Each CDR3 is given with its conserved first and last residue. Fields, in order: V gene, J gene, D gene, clone size, CDR3 DNA, CDR3 protein. The D gene is left open where the match is weak. Expanded clones get a size class; other rows say once, few or many, or leave the size out.

V: TRBV30; J: TRBJ1-3; D: NA; size: NA; DNA: TGTGCCTGGACGCCGGGACACAGAAACACCATATATTTT; CDR3: CAWTPGHRNTIYF
V: TRBV18; J: TRBJ2-1; D: NA; size: NA; DNA: TGTGCCAGCTCACCGGGGACCAACAATGAGCAGTTCTTC; CDR3: CASSPGTNNEQFF
V: TRBV7-9; J: TRBJ2-1; D: TRBD2; size: once; DNA: TGTGCCAGCAGCCTGGGCGGGGGGCAGGACAATGAGCAGTTCTTC; CDR3: CASSLGGGQDNEQFF
V: TRBV11-2; J: TRBJ2-3; D: TRBD2; size: NA; DNA: TGTGCCAGCAGCTCACGCTGGACTAGCGGGAGGGCCGCAGATACGCAGTATTTT; CDR3: CASSSRWTSGRAADTQYF
V: TRBV7-2; J: TRBJ2-5; D: NA; size: NA; DNA: TGTGCCAGCAGCTCAAGGACCCAAGAGACCCAGTACTTC; CDR3: CASSSRTQETQYF
V: TRBV28; J: TRBJ1-5; D: TRBD1; size: NA; DNA: TGTGCCAGCAGTTTCGGGACAGGGGGACAGCCCCAGCATTTT; CDR3: CASSFGTGGQPQHF
V: TRBV5-1; J: TRBJ1-1; D: NA; size: NA; DNA: TGCGCCAGCAGCTTGGCAGGGACGAACACTGAAGCTTTCTTT; CDR3: CASSLAGTNTEAFF
V: TRBV30; J: TRBJ2-1; D: NA; size: few; DNA: TGTGCCTGGAGTGTATTCGGACGGCCTTCGGATGAGCAGTTCTTC; CDR3: CAWSVFGRPSDEQFF
V: TRBV11-2; J: TRBJ1-1; D: NA; size: NA; DNA: TGTGCCAGCAGCTTACTAGCCGGTCCCGAAGCTTTCTTT; CDR3: CASSLLAGPEAFF
V: TRBV27; J: TRBJ2-7; D: NA; size: few; DNA: TGTGCCAGCAGTTTGGGGAGGGGGGCTAGCGGAACCTACGAGCAGTACTTC; CDR3: CASSLGRGASGTYEQYF
V: TRBV6-6; J: TRBJ2-1; D: NA; size: NA; DNA: TGTGCCAGCAGTTACTCGGATGAGCAGTTCTTC; CDR3: CASSYSDEQFF
V: TRBV6-1; J: TRBJ1-5; D: NA; size: NA; DNA: TGTGCCAGCAGTGATGGCGGGTTGGGTCAGCCCCAGCATTTT; CDR3: CASSDGGLGQPQHF
V: TRBV5-4; J: TRBJ2-5; D: NA; size: once; DNA: TGTGCCAGCAGCCCGGTTGGGGGGCTAAAAGAGACCCAGTACTTC; CDR3: CASSPVGGLKETQYF
V: TRBV4-1; J: TRBJ1-5; D: NA; size: NA; DNA: TGCGCCAGCAGCCAAGGGCACACGGGGGATCAGCCCCAGCATTTT; CDR3: CASSQGHTGDQPQHF
V: TRBV7-3; J: TRBJ2-2; D: TRBD2; size: NA; DNA: TGTGCCAGCAGCTTATGGGCTAGCGGCACCGGGGAGCTGTTTTTT; CDR3: CASSLWASGTGELFF
V: TRBV18; J: TRBJ2-3; D: NA; size: NA; DNA: TGTGCCAGCTCAGCTAGCACAGATACGCAGTATTTT; CDR3: CASSASTDTQYF
V: TRBV7-2; J: TRBJ1-3; D: NA; size: NA; DNA: TGTGCCAGCAGCTTCCACGGCCCTACTGGGGGAAACACCATATATTTT; CDR3: CASSFHGPTGGNTIYF
V: TRBV28; J: TRBJ1-1; D: TRBD1; size: NA; DNA: TGTGCCAGCAGTTTGACCGGACAGGAGCAGAACACTGAAGCTTTCTTT; CDR3: CASSLTGQEQNTEAFF
V: TRBV27; J: TRBJ2-2; D: NA; size: NA; DNA: TGTGCCAGCAGAAGGGGGGCCGGGGAGCTGTTTTTT; CDR3: CASRRGAGELFF
V: TRBV7-2; J: TRBJ1-5; D: NA; size: NA; DNA: TGTGCCAGCAGCTTAGGGTCGGGTTGGCCCCAGCATTTT; CDR3: CASSLGSGWPQHF
V: TRBV19; J: TRBJ2-1; D: NA; size: NA; DNA: TGTGCCAGTACCCGGGGGCAGGGAGACGGGCATGAGCAGTTCTTC; CDR3: CASTRGQGDGHEQFF
V: TRBV7-3; J: TRBJ1-1; D: TRBD1; size: NA; DNA: TGTGCCAGCAGCCCACAGGGGGATGGCACTGAAGCTTTCTTT; CDR3: CASSPQGDGTEAFF
V: TRBV7-3; J: TRBJ2-5; D: NA; size: NA; DNA: TGTGCCAGCAGCCCGAGGTCCGGGACCGCACAAGAGACCCAGTACTTC; CDR3: CASSPRSGTAQETQYF
V: TRBV6-6; J: TRBJ1-3; D: TRBD1; size: NA; DNA: TGTGCCAGCGCCCCGAGGACAGGGAAGCCTGGAAACACCATATATTTT; CDR3: CASAPRTGKPGNTIYF
V: TRBV30; J: TRBJ1-1; D: NA; size: once; DNA: TGTGCCTGGAGTCTGGGGGCTCCATGGGAAGGGAACACTGAAGCTTTCTTT; CDR3: CAWSLGAPWEGNTEAFF
V: TRBV6-6; J: TRBJ1-3; D: NA; size: NA; DNA: TGTGCCAGCAGTCCCCGGACAGCCTCTGGAAACACCATATATTTT; CDR3: CASSPRTASGNTIYF
V: TRBV7-2; J: TRBJ2-5; D: TRBD2; size: NA; DNA: TGTGCCAGCAGCCCAAGACCCGGGGGGGAGACCCAGTACTTC; CDR3: CASSPRPGGETQYF
V: TRBV18; J: TRBJ2-4; D: NA; size: NA; DNA: TGTGCCAGCTCACCAGGGCAGGAGCCAAACATTCAGTACTTC; CDR3: CASSPGQEPNIQYF
V: TRBV7-6; J: TRBJ2-7; D: NA; size: NA; DNA: TGTGCCAGCAGCCCCGGGGGTCGCCACGAGCAGTACTTC; CDR3: CASSPGGRHEQYF
V: TRBV7-9; J: TRBJ1-3; D: NA; size: NA; DNA: TGTGCCAGCAGCTTAAGCAACCCGAGCTCTGGAAACACCATATATTTT; CDR3: CASSLSNPSSGNTIYF
V: TRBV18; J: TRBJ2-5; D: NA; size: NA; DNA: TGTGCCAGCTCACCACCGGGGGGGACCCAGTACTTC; CDR3: CASSPPGGTQYF
V: TRBV9; J: TRBJ2-3; D: TRBD2; size: NA; DNA: TGTGCCAGCAGCCCCTGGGGGGGGACCTCCCGGGGGACAGATACGCAGTATTTT; CDR3: CASSPWGGTSRGTDTQYF
V: TRBV9; J: TRBJ1-3; D: NA; size: once; DNA: TGTGCCAGCAGCCCAGATGGGGCAGTTGCCAGTATTGGAAACACCATATATTTT; CDR3: CASSPDGAVASIGNTIYF
V: TRBV7-2; J: TRBJ2-7; D: TRBD1; size: NA; DNA: TGTGCCAGCAGCTCCCGACAGGGTGCCTACGAGCAGTACTTC; CDR3: CASSSRQGAYEQYF
V: TRBV28; J: TRBJ2-7; D: TRBD2; size: once; DNA: TGTGCCAGCACCCCCCCTACAGGTTCCGGGACTAGCGGGAGCTCAGAGTACTTC; CDR3: CASTPPTGSGTSGSSEYF
V: TRBV4-2; J: TRBJ1-5; D: NA; size: once; DNA: TGTGCCAGCAGCTTGGAGGCGGTCTATAGCAATCAGCCCCAGCATTTT; CDR3: CASSLEAVYSNQPQHF
V: TRBV6-6; J: TRBJ1-1; D: TRBD1; size: few; DNA: TGTGCCAGCAGTCTGGAGGGGGCGAAACCTGAAGCTTTCTTT; CDR3: CASSLEGAKPEAFF
V: TRBV6-4; J: TRBJ1-2; D: TRBD1; size: NA; DNA: TGTGCCAGCAGCCGGGACAGGGAGGGCTACACCTTC; CDR3: CASSRDREGYTF
V: TRBV5-1; J: TRBJ2-5; D: TRBD1; size: NA; DNA: TGCGCCAGCAGCTGGGACAGGGGGGAGACCCAGTACTTC; CDR3: CASSWDRGETQYF
V: TRBV7-2; J: TRBJ1-5; D: TRBD1; size: few; DNA: TGTGCCAGCAGCTTCCAGGGGGGGGATCAGCCCCAGCATTTT; CDR3: CASSFQGGDQPQHF
V: TRBV28; J: TRBJ1-5; D: NA; size: once; DNA: TGTGCCAGCAGTTGGGGCCTGAATCAGCCCCAGCATTTT; CDR3: CASSWGLNQPQHF
V: TRBV11-3; J: TRBJ2-1; D: NA; size: once; DNA: TGTGCCAGCAGCCCCCCGTGGTACAATGAGCAGTTCTTC; CDR3: CASSPPWYNEQFF
V: TRBV27; J: TRBJ2-2; D: NA; size: once; DNA: TGTGCCAGCAGTCCTGGTGTTAACACCGGGGAGCTGTTTTTT; CDR3: CASSPGVNTGELFF
V: TRBV4-1; J: TRBJ2-3; D: NA; size: NA; DNA: TGCGCCAGCAGCCAAGAAGCAGGGGATACGCAGTATTTT; CDR3: CASSQEAGDTQYF
V: TRBV7-9; J: TRBJ2-1; D: TRBD2; size: NA; DNA: TGTGCCAGCAGCCGGATTCTAGCGGGGGGGAGCGATGAGCAGTTCTTC; CDR3: CASSRILAGGSDEQFF
V: TRBV6-1; J: TRBJ2-3; D: NA; size: NA; DNA: TGTGCCAGCGCGAACGTTGGGCAGGGAACAGATACGCAGTATTTT; CDR3: CASANVGQGTDTQYF
V: TRBV4-1; J: TRBJ2-7; D: NA; size: NA; DNA: TGCGCCAGCAGCCAATGGAGCTTTACCGAGCAGTACTTC; CDR3: CASSQWSFTEQYF
V: TRBV5-1; J: TRBJ2-4; D: NA; size: few; DNA: TGCGCCAGCAGCTTTGGGGTCATTCAGTACTTC; CDR3: CASSFGVIQYF
V: TRBV5-1; J: TRBJ2-3; D: NA; size: NA; DNA: TGCGCCAGCAGCTTGGCTCGGATCGCAGATACGCAGTATTTT; CDR3: CASSLARIADTQYF
V: TRBV9; J: TRBJ1-2; D: NA; size: NA; DNA: TGTGCCAGCAGCGCGACCGGGACCACTAACTATGGCTACACCTTC; CDR3: CASSATGTTNYGYTF
V: TRBV28; J: TRBJ2-5; D: NA; size: NA; DNA: TGTGCCAGCAGTTTGGTGTGGGGAGAGACCCAGTACTTC; CDR3: CASSLVWGETQYF
V: TRBV27; J: TRBJ2-1; D: TRBD1; size: NA; DNA: TGTGCCAGCAGTTTGTACCCGACAGGGCGCCTTTTCTACAATGAGCAGTTCTTC; CDR3: CASSLYPTGRLFYNEQFF
V: TRBV28; J: TRBJ2-3; D: NA; size: few; DNA: TGTGCCAGCACTGCGGAAGTGCGCACAGATACGCAGTATTTT; CDR3: CASTAEVRTDTQYF
V: TRBV7-3; J: TRBJ2-5; D: NA; size: NA; DNA: TGTGCCAGCAGCTTAGGGAGGGGGCGCCGAGAGACCCAGTACTTC; CDR3: CASSLGRGRRETQYF
V: TRBV6-5; J: TRBJ2-7; D: TRBD2; size: NA; DNA: TGTGCCAGCAGCCCGGGGCTAGCGGTTCAGTACTTC; CDR3: CASSPGLAVQYF
V: TRBV5-1; J: TRBJ2-7; D: NA; size: NA; DNA: TGCGCCAGCAGCTGGGGGTCGGGGATCTCCTACGAGCAGTACTTC; CDR3: CASSWGSGISYEQYF
V: TRBV6-1; J: TRBJ2-4; D: TRBD2; size: NA; DNA: TGTGCCAGCGGACGGGGGGTCCCCTCTAACATTCAGTACTTC; CDR3: CASGRGVPSNIQYF
V: TRBV15; J: TRBJ1-6; D: NA; size: NA; DNA: TGTGCCACCAGCAGACCCAACGGACAGACCTATAATTCACCCCTCCACTTT; CDR3: CATSRPNGQTYNSPLHF
V: TRBV27; J: TRBJ1-6; D: NA; size: NA; DNA: TGTGCCAGCAGTCCCAACCGCGTTTCCTATAATTCACCCCTCCACTTT; CDR3: CASSPNRVSYNSPLHF